A single sample gave rise to the 32 T cell receptor beta chains below, sequenced in a study of blood T cell repertoires in COVID-19. Only in-frame clones appear in the TCRdb table, and some are missing; sequencing was by immunoSEQ multiplex PCR. Counted here are about 350,000 clones, more than 75% occurring once; the ten biggest clones make up approximately 3.5%. The sequencing sample was made of peripheral blood. The origin of the receptors is a woman between 18 and 29 years old who had recovered from COVID-19.

The chain links TRBV7-9 to TRBJ2-3; D perhaps matches TRBD2 (5 bases). V shed 4 bases and J shed 6 bases, with 14 bases lying between them. This CDR3 is built from 14 residues. CDR1 SEHNR and CDR2 FQNEAQ come from the germline V gene (reference sequence). CDR3: CASSYTSGLDTQYF. Here the CDR3 DNA reads TGTGCCAGCAGCTACACTAGTGGATTGGATACGCAGTATTTT.

This sequence joins TRBV11-3 and TRBJ2-2; the match to TRBD2 covers 9 bases. Germline V gene data show CDR1 as SGHNT and CDR2 as YENEEA. Trimming removed 3 bases from V and 0 bases from J; junction bases left unmatched: 11. This CDR3 spans 19 amino acids. Here the CDR3 DNA reads TGTGCCAGCAGCTTCTTAGTAGCGGGAGACGTCGCGAACACCGGGGAGCTGTTTTTT. Translating it yields CASSFLVAGDVANTGELFF. Combining the CDR3 with reference TRBV11-3 and TRBJ2-2 gives the whole variable domain EAGVVQSPRYKIIEKKQPVAFWCNPISGHNTLYWYLQNLGQGPELLIRYENEEAVDDSQLPKDRFSAERLKGVDSTLKIQPAELGDSAVYLCASSFLVAGDVANTGELFFGEGSRLTVL.

The V gene is TRBV6-6, the J gene TRBJ2-1; 9 bases match TRBD2. Looked up from germline, CDR1 is MNHNY and CDR2 is SVGAGI (reference sequence). The CDR3 covers 15 residues. V was clipped by 2 bases and J by 6 bases; unmatched bases: 5. CDR3 in DNA: TGTGCCAGCAGTTACGCTGCGGGAGGGGGCAATGAGCAGTTCTTC. As protein: CASSYAAGGGNEQFF.

This chain connects TRBV5-1 to TRBJ2-5, with a tentative D call TRBD2 (5 bases). Germline CDR1 reads SGHRS; CDR2 reads YFSETQ. CDR3 length: 13 residues. V lost 2 bases to trimming and J lost 2 bases, with 7 bases between them. CDR3 protein: CASSFREQETQYF. The CDR3 nucleotides read TGCGCCAGCAGCTTTCGGGAACAAGAGACCCAGTACTTC.

The chain carries TRBV27 and TRBJ2-7, with D unresolved. CDR1 and CDR2 from the germline V gene are MNHEY and SMNVEV (reference sequence). This CDR3 is 13 amino acids long. V lost 2 bases and J 3 bases, leaving 8 bases between the germline ends. The CDR3 loop is CASSLGQIYEQYV. CDR3 nucleotide sequence: TGTGCCAGCAGTTTAGGGCAGATCTACGAGCAGTACGTC.

The chain uses TRBV6-5 and TRBJ2-1; 10 bases fit TRBD2. The V segment lost 3 bases and the J segment 7 bases; nucleotides outside the gene matches: 6. Germline-derived CDR1 and CDR2 are MNHEY and SVGAGI. The CDR3 sequence is 15 residues long. For the CDR3, the DNA is TGTGCCAGCAGTTATCGGCTAGCGGGAGCGAATGAGCAGTTCTTC. Amino acid sequence: CASSYRLAGANEQFF.

The chain employs TRBV2 and TRBJ2-2; possibly TRBD1 for D (5 bases). Germline assignment: CDR1 SNHLY and CDR2 FYNNEI. V lost 3 bases and J lost 1, with 9 bases in between. This CDR3 is built from 15 residues. The CDR3 DNA reads TGTGCCAGCAGTGATCAGGGTCGGAACACCGGGGAGCTGTTTTTT. This sequence encodes CASSDQGRNTGELFF.

This chain joins TRBV7-9 and TRBJ1-6; TRBD1 might be the D (6 bases). The V gene lost 5 bases and the J gene lost 6 bases, with 11 bases spanning the gap. Looked up from germline, CDR1 is SEHNR and CDR2 is FQNEAQ (reference sequence). CDR3 size: 14 residues. The CDR3 nucleotides are TGTGCCAGCAGCGGTACAGGGATTAATTCACCCCTCCACTTT. Translated, it gives CASSGTGINSPLHF.

The V gene is TRBV5-1, the J gene TRBJ2-1; 7 positions match TRBD2. V was clipped by 7 bases and J by 8 bases; unmatched bases: 9. The CDR3 covers 13 residues. CDR1 is SGHRS, CDR2 YFSETQ, per germline. This CDR3 is CASASGLGDEQFF. CDR3 nucleotides: TGCGCCAGCGCCTCCGGACTAGGCGATGAGCAGTTCTTC.

Concerning this clone itself: One junction end disagrees with the germline gene, perhaps due to a read error. The chain couples TRBV7-2 to TRBJ1-1; 9 bases are a match to TRBD1. Germline V gene sequence: CDR1 SGHTA, CDR2 FQGNSA. CDR3 size: 12 residues. The CDR3 region has the DNA TGTGCCAGCAGCCGGGACAGGGTGGTTATTCACTTT. Amino acid sequence: CASSRDRVVIHF.

The J gene is TRBJ2-6, the V gene TRBV3-1 (or the pseudogene TRBV3-2); 9 nucleotides agree with TRBD1. V was clipped by 5 bases and J by 2 bases; unmatched bases: 7. In germline, CDR1 is LGHDT, CDR2 YNNKEL (reference sequence). This CDR3 has 17 residues. The CDR3, as DNA: TGTGCCAGCAGCTTATCTCACAGGGGGCCTGGGGCCAACGTCCTGACTTTC. It translates to CASSLSHRGPGANVLTF.

The V call is TRBV27, the J call TRBJ2-7; TRBD1 matches 9 bases. Trimming removed 4 bases from V and 3 bases from J; junction bases left unmatched: 13. The germline V gene encodes CDR1 MNHEY and CDR2 SMNVEV (reference sequence). This CDR3 has 17 residues. The CDR3 sequence is CASSWDRALWRYYEQYV. The CDR3 coding sequence is TGTGCCAGCAGTTGGGACAGGGCTTTATGGCGGTACTACGAGCAGTACGTC.

The chain recombines TRBV7-8 with TRBJ2-3; D unresolved. CDR1 is SGHVS, CDR2 FQNEAQ, per germline. Trimming stripped 5 bases from V and 5 bases from J, with 17 bases between. CDR3 length: 15 amino acids. CDR3 residues: CASSEVDPAKDTQYF. CDR3 bases: TGTGCCAGCAGCGAGGTAGACCCCGCCAAAGATACGCAGTATTTT.

The chain employs TRBV10-1 and TRBJ1-1; 11 bases agree with TRBD1. Trimming took 5 bases from V and 4 from J; bases not matched to a gene: 6. Germline V gives CDR1 WNHNN, CDR2 SYGVQD (reference sequence). The CDR3 is made up of 15 amino acids. Here the CDR3 reads CASSRDRGLRTEAFF. As DNA, the CDR3 is TGCGCCAGCAGTCGGGACAGGGGGTTGCGCACTGAAGCTTTCTTT.

J is TRBJ2-1 and V is TRBV19; tentative D call: TRBD1 (6 bases). CDR1 is LNHDA, CDR2 SQIVND, per germline (reference sequence). V was clipped by 9 bases and J by 3 bases, with 15 bases between them. This CDR3 has 14 amino acids. CDR3 sequence: CARGPGHSYNEQFF. CDR3 nucleotides: TGTGCCAGAGGACCGGGACACAGCTACAATGAGCAGTTCTTC.

A single count supports this clone. J is TRBJ1-2 and V is TRBV7-2; tentatively, D is TRBD1 (6 bases). The V gene's germline CDR1 is SGHTA and CDR2 FQGNSA. The V end lost 5 bases, the J end lost 0 bases, and 13 bases lay between the germline ends. The length of the CDR3 is 15 residues. The CDR3 DNA follows: TGTGCCAGCAGCCATTCACACAGGGCTAACTATGGCTACACCTTC. Translating gives CASSHSHRANYGYTF. Based on the CDR3 plus reference TRBV7-2 and TRBJ1-2, the full variable domain is GAGVSQSPSNKVTEKGKDVELRCDPISGHTALYWYRQSLGQGLEFLIYFQGNSAPDKSGLPSDRFSAERTGGSVSTLTIQRTQQEDSAVYLCASSHSHRANYGYTFGSGTRLTVV.

This chain joins TRBV11-2 and TRBJ1-5; 7 bases agree with TRBD1. The trim removed 4 bases at V and 1 base at J, leaving 4 bases unmatched. CDR1 is SGHAT, CDR2 FQNNGV, per germline. The CDR3 is made up of 15 amino acids. CDR3 residues: CASSSEGQSNQPQHF. CDR3 in DNA: TGTGCCAGCAGCTCCGAGGGACAGAGCAATCAGCCCCAGCATTTT. The full variable domain, rest sourced from reference TRBV11-2 and TRBJ1-5, is EAGVAQSPRYKIIEKRQSVAFWCNPISGHATLYWYQQILGQGPKLLIQFQNNGVVDDSQLPKDRFSAERLKGVDSTLKIQPAKLEDSAVYLCASSSEGQSNQPQHFGDGTRLSIL.

This chain joins TRBV7-2 and TRBJ2-7; 8 bases map to TRBD2. The CDR3 consists of 14 residues. V lost 2 bases and J lost 2; bases outside the gene matches: 2. Germline assignment: CDR1 SGHTA and CDR2 FQGNSA. The CDR3, as DNA: TGTGCCAGCAGCTTAACTAGCGGCGCCTACGAGCAGTACGTC. This encodes CASSLTSGAYEQYV.

The rearrangement joins TRBV6-2 or TRBV6-3 to TRBJ2-2; TRBD2 matches at 10 bases. Germline CDR1 is MNHEY and CDR2 is SVGEGT. Trimming cost V 4 bases and J 8 bases; bases outside gene matches: 13. The CDR3 is 17 residues long. The CDR3 loop is CASSLISGRNYRGELFF. The DNA of the CDR3 is TGTGCCAGCAGTTTGATTAGCGGGAGGAATTACCGGGGGGAGCTGTTTTTT.

The V gene is TRBV19, the J gene TRBJ2-1, with TRBD2 matching 14 bases. The V and J ends lost 2 bases and 6 bases, in that order; junction bases with no gene match: 6. CDR1 and CDR2 from the germline V gene are LNHDA and SQIVND (reference sequence). The CDR3 has 17 amino acids. The CDR3 here is CASSIFGTSGRGNEQFF. The CDR3, as DNA: TGTGCCAGTAGTATATTCGGGACTAGCGGGAGAGGCAATGAGCAGTTCTTC.

V is TRBV19 and J is TRBJ2-1, with a tentative D call TRBD1 (5 bases). CDR1 LNHDA and CDR2 SQIVND come from the germline V gene (reference sequence). The CDR3 extends over 14 amino acids. V shed 1 base and J shed 6 bases, with 10 bases lying between them. The CDR3 protein is CASSIGRAANEQFF. The DNA for the CDR3 is TGTGCCAGTAGTATAGGCAGGGCGGCCAATGAGCAGTTCTTC.

V and J are TRBV5-1 and TRBJ2-1, with D tentatively TRBD2 (6 bases). CDR1 is SGHRS and CDR2 is YFSETQ in the germline V gene. This CDR3 has 15 amino acids. The V end was cut by 0 bases, the J end by 6 bases, with 13 bases between. CDR3 sequence reads: CASSLANSGANEQFF. The DNA for the CDR3 is TGCGCCAGCAGCTTGGCCAATAGCGGAGCCAATGAGCAGTTCTTC.

The CDR3 DNA sequence: TGTGCCAGCAGGCAGTCAGGAGGGGAGGGCACTGAAGCTTTCTTT. Residues: CASRQSGGEGTEAFF. The chain recombines TRBV5-4 with TRBJ1-1; tentatively, D is TRBD1 (5 bases). From germline, CDR1 is SGHNT and CDR2 YYREEE (reference sequence). Deletions cut 5 bases from V and 4 bases from J, with 18 bases between. The length of the CDR3 is 15 residues.

V is TRBV5-6 and J is TRBJ2-3; no firm D call. The CDR3 runs 15 residues. Per the germline V gene, CDR1 is SGHDT and CDR2 is YYEEEE. The V gene lost 2 bases and the J gene lost 0 bases, with 10 bases spanning the gap. The CDR3 spells CASSLLADSTDTQYF. CDR3 nucleotides: TGTGCCAGCAGCTTACTCGCGGATAGCACAGATACGCAGTATTTT.

V usage is TRBV3-1 (or the pseudogene TRBV3-2) and J usage is TRBJ1-5, with D perhaps TRBD1 (6 bases). CDR1 and CDR2 (germline): LGHDT, YNNKEL (reference sequence). V was cut by 4 bases and J by 6 bases, with 13 bases left in between. The CDR3 has 14 residues. This CDR3 is CASSPDSMAQPQHF. CDR3 nucleotide sequence: TGTGCCAGCAGCCCGGACAGTATGGCTCAGCCCCAGCATTTT.

This chain links TRBV5-6 with TRBJ2-4, with D possibly being TRBD1 (6 bases). Trimming pared 5 bases from V and 0 bases from J, leaving 18 bases between. Germline V gene data show CDR1 as SGHDT and CDR2 as YYEEEE. This CDR3 is built from 17 residues. This CDR3 is CASRLEGHARAKNIQYF. Here the CDR3 DNA reads TGTGCCAGCAGACTTGAGGGACATGCCCGAGCCAAAAACATTCAGTACTTC.

This clone was found once. The chain uses TRBV5-8 and TRBJ1-2; a weak D match, TRBD1 (5 bases). Looked up from germline, CDR1 is SGHTS and CDR2 is YDEGEE. The CDR3 is made up of 15 amino acids. V dropped 0 bases and J dropped 3 bases, with 12 bases sitting between them. The CDR3 here is CASSLALRADYGYTF. The CDR3 DNA sequence: TGTGCCAGCAGCTTGGCGCTCAGGGCGGACTATGGCTACACCTTC.

CDR3 DNA: TGTGCCAGCAGTCCTCAGGGCAGCTCCTACGAGCAGTACGTC. It codes for CASSPQGSSYEQYV. This rearrangement joins TRBV6-5 to TRBJ2-7, with D possibly TRBD1 on 5 matching bases. The germline gives CDR1 MNHEY, CDR2 SVGAGI. This CDR3 region has 14 residues. V was cut by 5 bases and J by 0 bases, with 11 bases left in between.

The chain employs TRBV4-1 and TRBJ1-1; 7 nucleotides agree with TRBD1. This CDR3 is built from 13 residues. Germline CDR1 reads MGHRA; CDR2 reads YSYEKL. Unmatched junction bases numbered 2, after V lost 1 base and J lost 6 bases. DNA for the CDR3: TGCGCCAGCAGCCAAGTGGGGACAGCTGAAGCTTTCTTT. It codes for CASSQVGTAEAFF.

There are a few counts of this clone. This sequence joins TRBV21-1 and TRBJ1-5; the DNA was not compared with TRBD1, the D call given in the table. TRBV21-1 is recorded as a pseudogene. This CDR3 contains 17 residues. The CDR3 loop is CARNRRTVDSLNQPQHF. The CDR3 DNA is TGTGCCAGAAACCGACGGACCGTGGACAGCTTGAACCAGCCCCAGCATTTT.

This rearrangement joins TRBV6-2 or TRBV6-3 to TRBJ1-1; D is possibly TRBD1 (5 bases). V was clipped by 5 bases and J by 2 bases, with 18 bases between them. Per germline, CDR1 MNHEY and CDR2 SVGEGT. There are 16 residues in the CDR3. This CDR3 is CASSRPGMLGNTEAFF. CDR3 coding DNA: TGTGCCAGCAGTCGTCCAGGGATGCTGGGTAACACTGAAGCTTTCTTT.

The chain has TRBV5-6 and TRBJ2-7; a possible D gene is TRBD2 (6 bases). The V end lost 7 bases, the J end lost 7 bases, and 18 bases lay between the germline ends. CDR1 and CDR2 (germline): SGHDT, YYEEEE. The CDR3 is 13 amino acids. The CDR3 sequence: CASSLRGQGEQYV. In DNA form, the CDR3 reads TGTGCCAGCTCCTTGCGGGGCCAGGGTGAGCAGTACGTC.